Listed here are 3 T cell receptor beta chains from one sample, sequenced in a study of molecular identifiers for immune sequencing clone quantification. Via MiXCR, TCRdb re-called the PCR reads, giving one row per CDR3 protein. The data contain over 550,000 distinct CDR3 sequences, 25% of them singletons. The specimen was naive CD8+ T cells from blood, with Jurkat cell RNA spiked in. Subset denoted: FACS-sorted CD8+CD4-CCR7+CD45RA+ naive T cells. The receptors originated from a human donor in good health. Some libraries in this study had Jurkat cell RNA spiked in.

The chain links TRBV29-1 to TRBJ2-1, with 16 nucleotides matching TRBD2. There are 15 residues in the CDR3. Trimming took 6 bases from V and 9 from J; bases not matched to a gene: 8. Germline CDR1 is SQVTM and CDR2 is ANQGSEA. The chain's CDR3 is CSVPGTSGGAGEQFF. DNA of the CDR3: TGCAGCGTGCCCGGGACTAGCGGGGGGGCGGGTGAGCAGTTCTTC.

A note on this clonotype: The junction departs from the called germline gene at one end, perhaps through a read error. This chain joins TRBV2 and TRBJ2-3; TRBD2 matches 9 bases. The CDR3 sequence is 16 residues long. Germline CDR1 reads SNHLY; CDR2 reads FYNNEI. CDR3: CAGSEWSGGFTDTQYF. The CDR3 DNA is TGTGCCGGCAGTGAGTGGAGCGGGGGGTTCACAGATACGCAGTATTTT.

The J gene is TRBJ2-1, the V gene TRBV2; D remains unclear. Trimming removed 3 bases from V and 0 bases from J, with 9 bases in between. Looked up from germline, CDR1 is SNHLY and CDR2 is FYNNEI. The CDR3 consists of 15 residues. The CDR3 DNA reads TGTGCCAGCAGTGATGGGCCGGCCTCCTACAATGAGCAGTTCTTC. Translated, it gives CASSDGPASYNEQFF.